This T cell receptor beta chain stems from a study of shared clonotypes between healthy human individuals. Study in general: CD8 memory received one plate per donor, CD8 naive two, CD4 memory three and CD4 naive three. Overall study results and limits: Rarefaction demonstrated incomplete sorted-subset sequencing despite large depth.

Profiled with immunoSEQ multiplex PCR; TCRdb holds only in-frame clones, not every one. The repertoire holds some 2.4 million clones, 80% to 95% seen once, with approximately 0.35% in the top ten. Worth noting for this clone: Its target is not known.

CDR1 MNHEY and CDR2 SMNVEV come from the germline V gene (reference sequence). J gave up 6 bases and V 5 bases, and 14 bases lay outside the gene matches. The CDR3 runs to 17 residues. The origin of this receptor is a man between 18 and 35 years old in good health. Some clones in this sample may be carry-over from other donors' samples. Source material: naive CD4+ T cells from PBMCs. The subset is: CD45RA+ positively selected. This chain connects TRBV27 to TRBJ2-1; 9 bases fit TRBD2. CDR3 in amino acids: CASSPTVGTSLINEQFF. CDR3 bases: TGTGCCAGCAGTCCGACGGTCGGGACTAGCCTTATCAATGAGCAGTTCTTC.